Presented here are 10 T cell receptor beta chains from one specimen sequenced in a study of identical twins. TCRdb re-derived calls from the 5' RACE reads in MiXCR, one entry per CDR3 protein. The data contain around 490,000 distinct CDR3 sequences, approximately 20% of them singletons. The sample was also reused in another study, on yellow fever vaccine responses in identical twins.

Sequencing input: CD4+ T cells sorted from blood. The receptor source for this set is a woman younger than 30 in good health.

Only a few counts were recorded for this clonotype. This sequence joins TRBV27 and TRBJ1-6; D unclear. This CDR3 has 17 residues. Germline lookup yields CDR1 MNHEY and CDR2 SMNVEV (reference sequence). The V end was cut by 5 bases, the J end by 6 bases, with 20 bases between. The CDR3, as DNA: TGTGCCAGCAGTGATCCGAACAGAGCATGGGGTAATTCACCCCTCCACTTT. This sequence encodes CASSDPNRAWGNSPLHF.

This clonotype was found a few times. As DNA, the CDR3 is TGTGCCAGCAGTGAGACCGCGGGGAACACAGATACGCAGTATTTT. The encoded protein is CASSETAGNTDTQYF. The V gene is TRBV2, the J gene TRBJ2-3; perhaps TRBD2 as D (6 bases). Trimming took 3 bases from V and 2 from J, leaving 12 bases between them. Per the germline V gene, CDR1 is SNHLY and CDR2 is FYNNEI. The CDR3 extends over 15 amino acids.

The chain carries TRBV12-3 or TRBV12-4 and TRBJ2-7; D is unresolved. CDR3 length: 15 residues. Trimming cost V 5 bases and J 3 bases, with 17 bases left between them. As DNA, the CDR3 is TGTGCCAGCAGTGACGATTCCGACCGTAACTACGAGCAGTACGTC. Residues: CASSDDSDRNYEQYV.

This clonotype occurred a few times. V is TRBV20-1 and J is TRBJ1-1, with D unclear. V lost 4 bases, J lost 6 bases, and 15 bases lay in between. The germline V gene has CDR1 DFQATT and CDR2 SNEGSKA (reference sequence). This CDR3 spans 13 amino acids. The CDR3 coding sequence is TGCAGTGCTATTTTGGTGGAGGTCGCTGAAGCTTTCTTT. It encodes CSAILVEVAEAFF.

This clonotype came up many times. V usage is TRBV29-1 and J usage is TRBJ2-2; D call uncertain. This CDR3 comprises 15 residues. Germline V gene sequence: CDR1 SQVTM, CDR2 ANQGSEA. Trimming shortened V by 2 bases and J by 2 bases, and 12 bases separated the two germline ends. The CDR3 DNA sequence: TGCAGCGTTGAATCTTGGGCAGGCAACACCGGGGAGCTGTTTTTT. It translates to CSVESWAGNTGELFF.

This clonotype was seen more than once but under ten times. The chain has TRBV24-1 and TRBJ2-3; 7 bases match TRBD2. The CDR3 has 19 amino acids. The germline V gene has CDR1 KGHDR and CDR2 SFDVKD. V lost 5 bases to trimming and J lost 4 bases; unmatched junction nucleotides: 20. Here the CDR3 DNA reads TGTGCCACCAGTGCCCCGGCGGCCCCTAGCGGAGACGGGGCAGATACGCAGTATTTT. Protein: CATSAPAAPSGDGADTQYF.

This clonotype was counted a few times. V gene TRBV28 combines with J gene TRBJ2-5; 11 bases are shared with TRBD2. This CDR3 spans 15 amino acids. Germline CDR1 reads MDHEN; CDR2 reads SYDVKM. V gave up 5 bases and J gave up 4 bases; unmatched junction bases: 6. CDR3 sequence reads: CASSTLAGGVETQYF. The CDR3 region has the DNA TGTGCCAGCAGTACGCTAGCGGGAGGTGTAGAGACCCAGTACTTC.

About this clonotype: One end of the junction does not line up with germline, which may come from a read error. V is TRBV3-1 and J is TRBJ2-7; 10 bases agree with TRBD2. Germline V gene sequence: CDR1 LGHDT, CDR2 YNNKEL (reference sequence). The CDR3 is 15 residues long. This CDR3 is CATSQEGAGGRRQYF. The CDR3, as DNA: TGTGCCACCAGCCAAGAGGGAGCGGGAGGGCGAAGGCAGTACTTC.

The V and J genes are TRBV3-1 and TRBJ1-5, with 8 bases fitting TRBD1. CDR3 length: 16 residues. Germline CDR1 LGHDT, CDR2 YNNKEL (reference sequence). J lost 6 bases, V lost 1 base, and 8 bases had no gene match. The CDR3 is CASSQGAGGAGQPQHF. The CDR3 DNA is TGTGCCAGCAGCCAAGGAGCAGGGGGCGCAGGTCAGCCCCAGCATTTT.

This clonotype was observed a handful of times. The chain has TRBV4-1 and TRBJ2-7; D may be TRBD1 or TRBD2 (5 bases each). Trimming removed 3 bases at V and 3 bases at J, with 18 bases between. The CDR3 sequence is 16 residues long. Germline values: CDR1 MGHRA, CDR2 YSYEKL. The CDR3 loop reads CASSQAMGDGIYEQYF. CDR3 sequence (DNA): TGCGCCAGCAGCCAGGCGATGGGGGATGGAATCTACGAGCAGTACTTC.